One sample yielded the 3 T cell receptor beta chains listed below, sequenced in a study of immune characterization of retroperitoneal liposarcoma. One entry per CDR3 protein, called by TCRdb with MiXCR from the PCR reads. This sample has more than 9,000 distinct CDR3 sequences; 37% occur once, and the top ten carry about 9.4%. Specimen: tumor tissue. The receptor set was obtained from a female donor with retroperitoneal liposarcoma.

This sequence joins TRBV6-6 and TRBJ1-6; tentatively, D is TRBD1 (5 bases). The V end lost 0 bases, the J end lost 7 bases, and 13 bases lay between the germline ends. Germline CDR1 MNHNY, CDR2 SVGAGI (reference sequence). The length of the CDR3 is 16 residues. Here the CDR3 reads CASSYSRRVGNSPLHF. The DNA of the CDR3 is TGTGCCAGCAGTTACTCCCGCAGGGTCGGGAATTCACCCCTCCACTTT.

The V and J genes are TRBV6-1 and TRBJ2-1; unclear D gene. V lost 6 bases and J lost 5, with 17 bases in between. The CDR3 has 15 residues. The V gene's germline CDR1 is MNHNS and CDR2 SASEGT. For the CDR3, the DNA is TGTGCCAGCAGCCCTCGAAGGACGGAAAACAATGAGCAGTTCTTC. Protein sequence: CASSPRRTENNEQFF.

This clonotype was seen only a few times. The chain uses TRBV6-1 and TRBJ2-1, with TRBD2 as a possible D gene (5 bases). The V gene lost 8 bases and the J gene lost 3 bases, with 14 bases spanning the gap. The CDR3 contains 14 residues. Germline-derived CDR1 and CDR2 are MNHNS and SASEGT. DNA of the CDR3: TGTGCCAGCGGCCCCTCTAGCAACTACAATGAGCAGTTCTTC. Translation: CASGPSSNYNEQFF.